This TCR beta chain was observed in a study of blood T cell repertoires in COVID-19. Whole-study context: PBMCs, B-cell-depleted T cells, or T cells provided the cDNA or gDNA that made up the material.

Original handling: Nucleated cell number was recorded as an estimate derived from reference gene primer amplification. TCRdb keeps only in-frame clones here, not all; method: immunoSEQ multiplex PCR. V and J calls and clone size are as listed in that table; D and trimming were resolved from the DNA. The table shows about 120,000 clones, with 78% occurring only once. CDR1 is LGHNA, CDR2 YNFKEQ, per germline. The CDR3 length is 18 residues. V shed 1 base and J 3 bases; nucleotides not matched to a gene: 12. This clonotype originated in a man between 70 and 80 years old with acute or convalescent COVID-19. The specimen sequenced was peripheral blood. This rearrangement joins TRBV4-2 to TRBJ1-5; 7 bases align to TRBD1. CDR3 amino acids: CASSQVIGTDAFNQPQHF. CDR3 DNA sequence: TGTGCCAGCAGCCAAGTCATAGGGACAGATGCTTTCAATCAGCCCCAGCATTTT.